This T cell receptor beta chain was retrieved from a study of tumor-infiltrating lymphocytes in primary liver carcinoma (dated by TCRdb to about 2017). Background on the whole study: Between late 2015 and early 2016, 5 or 6 patients in China with histopathologically diagnosed primary liver carcinoma had their tumors surgically resected. The five patients had tumors of stage T1-T3 N0M0, with maximum diameters ranging from about 4 to 11 cm. For each liver tumor, the study sampled five regions along with adjacent normal tissue and blood, and applied TCRbeta repertoire sequencing, expression microarrays and whole-exome sequencing. Hepatocellular carcinoma (four) or combined HCC and intrahepatic cholangiocarcinoma (one) was present in the five patients, who were three men and two women aged 30 to 69 years. Roughly 3.5 to 8 million productive TCRbeta reads were obtained per sample, and no significant difference in read depth was found between tissue types. Reproducibility between technical replicate repertoires was high, with correlation coefficients above 0.95 and mean shared-clone rates about 0.9. A total of roughly 35 specimens from 5 patients, comprising some 25 tumor regions, 5 adjacent noncancerous liver tissues and 5 peripheral blood samples, were covered by TCRbeta repertoire sequencing. Results the study describes overall, beyond this receptor: The top 250 clones accounted for a significantly greater share of the repertoire in tumors than in blood (p = 0.039). Only the TCR beta chain was sequenced, so true repertoire diversity is likely underestimated because unpaired alpha chains were not captured. Only four or five patients were included in the study, and the authors note that the findings should be validated in a larger study. Pairs of tumor regions showed greater repertoire overlap (mean around 35%) than tumor-adjacent pairs (approximately 17%) or tumor-blood pairs (approximately 15%), which is consistent with antigen-driven expansion. Comparison of CD4+ and CD8+ T cell repertoires was precluded by the use of bulk unsorted samples.

Using a constant-region primer and ProtoScript II reverse transcriptase, TCRbeta-specific cDNA was reverse-transcribed from around 500 ng total RNA. Three nested multiplex PCR rounds, following a slightly modified ARM-PCR procedure, were used to build the TCRbeta libraries. Sample barcodes and Illumina adapters were added in a final 25-cycle PCR using Deep VentR polymerase. Before sequencing, amplicons between 200 and 500 bp were purified from gel using a QIAquick gel extraction kit. TCRbeta amplicons were sequenced on an Illumina HiSeq 2500 with 250-bp paired-end reads. The study's processing was this. Trimmomatic v0.33 was used to quality-trim the reads, and FLASH v1.2.11 was used to merge paired reads so that full CDR3 sequences could be recovered. V, D and J germline segments were assigned to the rearranged TCRbeta sequences by MiGEC v1.2.1b. VDJtools v1.0.0 computed clonotype statistics and Shannon-Wiener diversity indices. To reduce sampling bias, subsequent analyses other than the diversity analysis used only the 250 most abundant clonotypes in each sample. The public reads were run again by TCRdb, first through fastp at Q25 and then through MiXCR, and only productive beta chains were kept. Each record represents a unique CDR3 protein, reported with the most common genes and DNA among its rows. The V and J calls shown here were made by TCRdb, not taken from the authors' results. The sample contains approximately 210,000 distinct CDR3 sequences, around three fifths of them found a single time. The biggest ten clones account for 7% to 8.5% of the sample.

For this clonotype: This clone's antigen is unknown. No base qualities exist here, and no much larger clone lies one base off it.

Blood RNA was extracted from unsorted whole blood with TRIzol reagent; germline DNA came from the DNeasy Blood & Tissue kit. Chronic HBV infection was present in the patients, and the patients were treatment-naive at sampling. Before surgery, four milliliters of peripheral blood were collected into K2EDTA tubes. Sequenced input: peripheral blood. The TCR sequence derives from a woman aged 55-69 years with primary liver carcinoma and hepatitis B virus infection.

The nucleotides are TGCGCCAGCAGCTCCTCTAGCGGAAGAACAGATACGCAGTATTTT. It translates as CASSSSSGRTDTQYF. The sequence is built from TRBV5-1 and TRBJ2-3, with 7 junctional bases fitting TRBD2. At the junction V is shortened by 3 bases and J by 3 bases; bases outside the gene matches: 7. Its CDR3 holds 15 amino acids, cysteine through phenylalanine. Only the CDR3 region is kept as DNA, spanning 45 bases read in frame from base 1. The germline V gene provides CDR1 SGHRS and CDR2 YFSETQ.